This record concerns one T cell receptor beta chain sequence. Thyroid ultrasound, orbital computed tomography, clinical symptoms, and serum thyroxine and TRAb underpinned diagnoses. This specimen comes from a study of T cells in Graves' hyperthyroidism and ophthalmopathy. The TCR beta CDR3 regions underwent amplification using RNA transcripts as the source. In the first-round RT-PCR of the TCR CDR3, the HTBI primer set was used. TCRdb analysed the multiplex PCR reads with MiXCR anew, one entry per CDR3 protein. The sample records roughly 380,000 distinct CDR3 sequences, roughly 13% being singletons. Sequencing was performed on blood. The receptor was isolated from a man aged 25 to 40 with Graves' hyperthyroidism that later progressed to Graves' ophthalmopathy.

The CDR3: CASRPGQGAILTEAFF. The CDR3, as DNA: TGCGCCAGCAGGCCCGGACAGGGGGCCATACTCACTGAAGCTTTCTTT. The chain has TRBV5-1 and TRBJ1-1; 11 bases map to TRBD1. CDR3 length equals 16 residues. Looked up from germline, CDR1 is SGHRS and CDR2 is YFSETQ. V dropped 5 bases and J dropped 4; count of bases not matched to a gene: 10.